This T cell receptor beta chain stems from a study of radiotherapy plus CTLA-4 blockade in lung cancer. CDR3 length: 14 residues. CDR1 and CDR2 from the germline V gene are MNHEY and SMNVEV (reference sequence). V shed 4 bases and J shed 3 bases, with 12 bases lying between them. Profiled with immunoSEQ multiplex PCR; TCRdb holds only in-frame clones, not every one. Of tens of thousands of clones listed, 70% to 80% are singletons. The V call is TRBV27, the J call TRBJ1-2; D is uncertain. The source is a human donor with non-small cell lung cancer who had a complete response to radiotherapy plus ipilimumab. The sample in question was peripheral blood, obtained from a patient treated with radiotherapy plus ipilimumab. The CDR3 nucleotides read TGTGCCAGCAGTTCTGTAGACTCAGACTATGGCTACACCTTC. Translation: CASSSVDSDYGYTF.